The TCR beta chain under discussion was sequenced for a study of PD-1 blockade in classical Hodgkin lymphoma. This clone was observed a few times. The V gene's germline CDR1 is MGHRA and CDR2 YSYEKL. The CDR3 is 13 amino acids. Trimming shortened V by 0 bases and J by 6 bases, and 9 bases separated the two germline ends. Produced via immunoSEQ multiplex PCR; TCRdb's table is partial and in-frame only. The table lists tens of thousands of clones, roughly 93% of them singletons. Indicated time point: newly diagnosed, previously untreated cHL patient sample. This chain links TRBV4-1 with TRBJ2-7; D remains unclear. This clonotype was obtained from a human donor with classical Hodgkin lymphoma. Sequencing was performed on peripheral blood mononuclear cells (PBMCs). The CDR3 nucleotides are TGCGCCAGCAGCCAAGATCGGCAGGCCGAGCAGTACTTC. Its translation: CASSQDRQAEQYF.